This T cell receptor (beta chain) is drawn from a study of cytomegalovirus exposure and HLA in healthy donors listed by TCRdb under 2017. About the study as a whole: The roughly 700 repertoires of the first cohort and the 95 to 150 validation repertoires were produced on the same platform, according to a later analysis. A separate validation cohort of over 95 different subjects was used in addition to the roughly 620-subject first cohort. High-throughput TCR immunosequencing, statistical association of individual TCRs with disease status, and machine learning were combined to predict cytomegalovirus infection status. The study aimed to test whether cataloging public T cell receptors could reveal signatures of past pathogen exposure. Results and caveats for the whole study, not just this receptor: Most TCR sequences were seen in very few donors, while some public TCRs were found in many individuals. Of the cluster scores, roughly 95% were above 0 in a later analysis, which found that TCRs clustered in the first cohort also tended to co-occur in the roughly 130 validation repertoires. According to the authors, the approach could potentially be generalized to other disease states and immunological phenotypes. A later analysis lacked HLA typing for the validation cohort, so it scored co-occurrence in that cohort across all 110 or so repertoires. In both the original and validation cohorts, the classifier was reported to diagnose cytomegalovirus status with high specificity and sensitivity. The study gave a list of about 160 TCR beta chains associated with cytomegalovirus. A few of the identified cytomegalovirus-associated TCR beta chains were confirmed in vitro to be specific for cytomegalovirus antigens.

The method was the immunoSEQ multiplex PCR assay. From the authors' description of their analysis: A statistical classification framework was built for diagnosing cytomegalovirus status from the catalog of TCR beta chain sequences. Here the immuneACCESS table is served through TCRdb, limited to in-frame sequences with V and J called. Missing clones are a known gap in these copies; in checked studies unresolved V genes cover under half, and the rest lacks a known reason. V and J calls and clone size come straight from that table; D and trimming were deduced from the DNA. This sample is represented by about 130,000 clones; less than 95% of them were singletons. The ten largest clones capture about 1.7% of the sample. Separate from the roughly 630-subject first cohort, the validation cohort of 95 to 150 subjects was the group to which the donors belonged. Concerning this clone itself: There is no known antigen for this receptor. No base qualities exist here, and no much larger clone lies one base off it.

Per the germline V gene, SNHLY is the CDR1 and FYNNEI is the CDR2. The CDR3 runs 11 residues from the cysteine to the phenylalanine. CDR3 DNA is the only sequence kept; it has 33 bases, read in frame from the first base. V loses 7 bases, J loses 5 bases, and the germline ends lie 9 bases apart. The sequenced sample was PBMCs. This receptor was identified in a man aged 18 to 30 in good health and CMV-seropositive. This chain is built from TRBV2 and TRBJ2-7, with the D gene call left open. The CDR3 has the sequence CASKSENEQYF. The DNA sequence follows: TGTGCCAGCAAATCGGAGAACGAGCAGTACTTC.